This T cell receptor beta chain originates from a study of shared clonotypes between healthy human individuals. For the study at large: The people who gave samples were a couple of women and a few men aged 18 to 49.

Genomic DNA, for the unsorted samples, came from tens of millions of PBMCs. The run depth of the assay was deep. The authors' processing: ImmunoSEQ output held junction-only sequences without quality scores, so filtering differed. Produced via immunoSEQ multiplex PCR; TCRdb's table is partial and in-frame only. V and J calls plus clone size are reproduced from that table; the DNA served to infer D and trimming. The sample lists about 480,000 clones, around 79% occurring once. This clone was recorded a few times. The clonotype was recovered from a middle-aged woman in good health. Some clones in this sample may be carry-over from other donors' samples. Source material: PBMCs.

The CDR3 coding sequence is TGTGCCAGCAGGGCGATGGGGGGGAGCAATCAGCCCCAGCATTTT. Encoded protein: CASRAMGGSNQPQHF. J is TRBJ1-5 and V is TRBV28; tentatively, D is TRBD1 (5 bases). Germline V gene lookup returns CDR1 MDHEN and CDR2 SYDVKM. Trimming shortened V by 6 bases and J by 1 base, and 13 bases separated the two germline ends. This CDR3 spans 15 amino acids. Full variable domain (outside the CDR3, taken from reference TRBV28 and TRBJ1-5): DVKVTQSSRYLVKRTGEKVFLECVQDMDHENMFWYRQDPGLGLRLIYFSYDVKMKEKGDIPEGYSVSREKKERFSLILESASTNQTSMYLCASRAMGGSNQPQHFGDGTRLSIL.